The 27 T cell receptor beta chains below were found in one sample sequenced in a study of cytomegalovirus exposure and HLA in healthy donors. PCR involved 60 Vbeta and 13 Jbeta primers. Clones were read by immunoSEQ multiplex PCR, and TCRdb kept only the in-frame ones, dropping some. The sample consists of some 150,000 clones, roughly 80% of them appearing once. Material for sequencing was PBMCs. All receptors derive from a female donor in good health and CMV-seronegative.

V is TRBV19 and J is TRBJ2-3; 8 bases agree with TRBD1. J gave up 6 bases and V 8 bases, and 10 bases lay outside the gene matches. The CDR3 runs to 14 residues. The V gene's germline CDR1 is LNHDA and CDR2 SQIVND (reference sequence). The CDR3 loop is CASGPGGARDTQYF. The DNA of the CDR3 is TGTGCCAGTGGCCCAGGGGGCGCAAGGGATACGCAGTATTTT.

A few counts support this clone. The rearrangement links TRBV4-1 to TRBJ2-7; D is possibly TRBD2 (6 bases). Germline V gene lookup returns CDR1 MGHRA and CDR2 YSYEKL. CDR3 length: 15 amino acids. Deletions cut 4 bases from V and 7 bases from J, with 20 bases between. The CDR3 DNA reads TGCGCCAGCAGCCCCCTTAACGGACTACGAAGGGAGCAGTACTTC. Encoded protein: CASSPLNGLRREQYF.

This clone appeared a few times. V usage is TRBV5-1 and J usage is TRBJ2-5, with TRBD2 identical over 7 bases. The CDR3 runs 14 residues. Germline loops: CDR1 SGHRS, CDR2 YFSETQ. V shed 4 bases and J 5 bases; nucleotides not matched to a gene: 8. CDR3 sequence: CASSPPRGGETQYF. The CDR3 nucleotides are TGCGCCAGCAGCCCCCCCCGGGGAGGGGAGACCCAGTACTTC. Using reference TRBV5-1 and TRBJ2-5 for the parts outside the CDR3, the full variable domain is KAGVTQTPRYLIKTRGQQVTLSCSPISGHRSVSWYQQTPGQGLQFLFEYFSETQRNKGNFPGRFSGRQFSNSRSEMNVSTLELGDSALYLCASSPPRGGETQYFGPGTRLLVL.

The chain employs TRBV6-5 and TRBJ2-7, with a weak D call TRBD2 (5 bases). Germline V gives CDR1 MNHEY, CDR2 SVGAGI. The CDR3 spans 13 residues. V lost 6 bases and J 1 base, leaving 10 bases between the germline ends. CDR3 protein: CASSPGMSYEQYF. As DNA, the CDR3 is TGTGCCAGCAGCCCGGGGATGTCCTACGAGCAGTACTTC.

The chain is built from TRBV7-2 and TRBJ2-7, with D maybe TRBD2 (5 bases). This CDR3 spans 13 amino acids. Trimming shortened V by 5 bases and J by 6 bases, and 14 bases separated the two germline ends. The V gene's germline CDR1 is SGHTA and CDR2 FQGNSA. Written as DNA, the CDR3 is TGTGCCAGCAGCGCACAACTAGTTCCCGAGCAGTACTTC. It yields the protein CASSAQLVPEQYF. The full variable domain, rest sourced from reference TRBV7-2 and TRBJ2-7, is GAGVSQSPSNKVTEKGKDVELRCDPISGHTALYWYRQSLGQGLEFLIYFQGNSAPDKSGLPSDRFSAERTGGSVSTLTIQRTQQEDSAVYLCASSAQLVPEQYFGPGTRLTVT.

The genes are TRBV2 and TRBJ1-2; 9 bases are shared with TRBD1. The CDR3 loop spans 14 amino acids. Germline V gives CDR1 SNHLY, CDR2 FYNNEI. J was trimmed by 4 bases and V by 5 bases; bases with no gene match: 5. CDR3 sequence: CASSPDRGIYGYTF. The CDR3 coding sequence is TGTGCCAGCAGTCCTGACAGGGGGATCTATGGCTACACCTTC.

The chain recombines TRBV7-2 with TRBJ1-6; D gene unclear. From germline, CDR1 is SGHTA and CDR2 FQGNSA. CDR3 length equals 16 residues. Trimming removed 5 bases at V and 10 bases at J, with 21 bases between. This chain's CDR3 is CASSITPGGEGSPLHF. Written as DNA, the CDR3 is TGTGCCAGCAGCATAACCCCGGGCGGGGAAGGGTCACCCCTCCACTTT.

This chain connects TRBV6-5 to TRBJ2-7, with TRBD2 as a possible D gene (7 bases). Per germline, CDR1 MNHEY and CDR2 SVGAGI. The CDR3 has 15 amino acids. The V and J ends lost 0 bases and 7 bases respectively, with 16 bases between them. In nucleotides, the CDR3 is TGTGCCAGCAGTTACTCGATAGGGGGGGCGGAAGAGCAGTACTTC. Translation gives CASSYSIGGAEEQYF.

This clone appeared many times. The chain recombines TRBV27 with TRBJ1-2, with a possible D match to TRBD1 (5 bases). Deletions cut 0 bases from V and 6 bases from J, with 14 bases between. CDR3 length equals 15 residues. Germline lookup yields CDR1 MNHEY and CDR2 SMNVEV (reference sequence). CDR3 in DNA: TGTGCCAGCAGTTTATCGTTCAGGCAGGGCAATGGCTACACCTTC. Translating it yields CASSLSFRQGNGYTF.

The chain recombines TRBV19 with TRBJ1-1, with 8 bases lining up with TRBD1. V lost 7 bases and J lost 1; bases outside the gene matches: 5. Germline V gene sequence: CDR1 LNHDA, CDR2 SQIVND (reference sequence). This CDR3 contains 14 residues. This CDR3 is CASTPGTGNTEAFF. The CDR3 region has the DNA TGTGCCAGTACCCCCGGGACAGGGAACACTGAAGCTTTCTTT.

V gene TRBV27 combines with J gene TRBJ2-3, with 8 bases that match TRBD1. Per the germline V gene, CDR1 is MNHEY and CDR2 is SMNVEV (reference sequence). The CDR3 loop spans 16 amino acids. The V and J ends lost 5 bases and 4 bases, in that order; junction bases with no gene match: 11. Written as DNA, the CDR3 is TGTGCCAGCAGTGCCCCATTAGACAGGGGTTCAGATACGCAGTATTTT. Amino acids: CASSAPLDRGSDTQYF.

This chain joins TRBV5-5 and TRBJ1-4, with 8 positions matching TRBD1. V shed 0 bases and J 4 bases; nucleotides not matched to a gene: 5. Per germline, CDR1 SGHKS and CDR2 YYEKEE (reference sequence). The CDR3 sequence is 16 residues long. The CDR3 is CASSLGQGKGNEKLFF. The CDR3 DNA sequence: TGTGCCAGCAGCTTGGGACAGGGGAAGGGTAATGAAAAACTGTTTTTT.

This clone was counted a single time. This rearrangement joins TRBV19 to TRBJ1-2, with 9 bases identical to TRBD1. The CDR3 runs to 12 residues. Germline V gene data show CDR1 as LNHDA and CDR2 as SQIVND (reference sequence). V shed 9 bases, J shed 4 bases, and the junction held 3 bases outside the gene matches. The CDR3 reads CASGDRAYGYTF. The DNA for the CDR3 is TGTGCCAGCGGGGACAGGGCCTATGGCTACACCTTC.

The chain couples TRBV7-2 to TRBJ1-6, with 10 nucleotides matching TRBD1. Germline V gene data show CDR1 as SGHTA and CDR2 as FQGNSA. The CDR3 is 15 residues long. Unmatched junction bases numbered 4, after V lost 5 bases and J lost 6 bases. The CDR3 is CASSPGTGANSPLHF. CDR3 coding DNA: TGTGCCAGCAGCCCGGGGACAGGGGCTAATTCACCCCTCCACTTT.

V and J are TRBV6-1 and TRBJ1-5; D perhaps matches TRBD1 (6 bases). Germline V gene sequence: CDR1 MNHNS, CDR2 SASEGT. CDR3 length: 14 residues. The V end was cut by 7 bases, the J end by 2 bases, with 12 bases between. The CDR3, as DNA: TGTGCCAGCAAGGACAGCTATGGCAATCAGCCCCAGCATTTT. This translates into CASKDSYGNQPQHF.

The J gene is TRBJ2-5, the V gene TRBV27; D is unclear. The CDR3 is 11 residues long. Germline-derived CDR1 and CDR2 are MNHEY and SMNVEV (reference sequence). The CDR3 region is CAGFSRETQYF. The CDR3 bases are TGTGCTGGATTCTCGAGGGAGACCCAGTACTTC.

The chain is built from TRBV7-2 and TRBJ2-6; 8 bases align to TRBD1. The J segment lost 4 bases and the V segment lost 3 bases, leaving 5 bases of the junction unmatched. CDR3 size: 16 residues. Germline V lookup: CDR1 SGHTA, CDR2 FQGNSA. CDR3 DNA sequence: TGTGCCAGCAGCTTGCAGGGGGCGAGCGGGGCCAACGTCCTGACTTTC. Protein product: CASSLQGASGANVLTF.

The chain recombines TRBV7-9 with TRBJ2-1; possible D gene TRBD2, 6 bases. Deletions cut 2 bases from V and 6 bases from J, with 11 bases between. Germline CDR1 reads SEHNR; CDR2 reads FQNEAQ (reference sequence). This CDR3 spans 14 amino acids. The CDR3 spells CASSLWDFTNEQFF. CDR3 DNA sequence: TGTGCCAGCAGCTTATGGGACTTTACCAATGAGCAGTTCTTC. The full variable domain, with the rest looked up from reference TRBV7-9 and TRBJ2-1, is DTGVSQNPRHKITKRGQNVTFRCDPISEHNRLYWYRQTLGQGPEFLTYFQNEAQLEKSRLLSDRFSAERPKGSFSTLEIQRTEQGDSAMYLCASSLWDFTNEQFFGPGTRLTVL.

The rearrangement links TRBV15 to TRBJ2-3, with 12 bases lining up with TRBD1. From germline, CDR1 is LNHNV and CDR2 YYDKDF (reference sequence). This CDR3 comprises 19 residues. J lost 1 base, V lost 5 bases, and 13 bases had no gene match. The CDR3 nucleotides are TGTGCCACCAGCGAACCTCTCGGGACAGGGGGCTGGGGCACAGATACGCAGTATTTT. Translation gives CATSEPLGTGGWGTDTQYF. The full variable domain, its missing parts supplied by reference TRBV15 and TRBJ2-3, is DAMVIQNPRYQVTQFGKPVTLSCSQTLNHNVMYWYQQKSSQAPKLLFHYYDKDFNNEADTPDNFQSRRPNTSFCFLDIRSPGLGDTAMYLCATSEPLGTGGWGTDTQYFGPGTRLTVL.

This clone has just a few counts. This chain uses TRBV6-5 with TRBJ2-3, with 10 bases that match TRBD1. The CDR3 sequence is 16 residues long. Trimming cost V 2 bases and J 5 bases; bases outside gene matches: 7. From germline, CDR1 is MNHEY and CDR2 SVGAGI. The CDR3 reads CASSYGGTGAQDTQYF. CDR3 in DNA: TGTGCCAGCAGTTACGGTGGGACAGGGGCACAAGATACGCAGTATTTT.

The rearrangement joins TRBV6-4 to TRBJ2-2; D might be TRBD1 (5 bases). The CDR3 loop spans 14 amino acids. Germline CDR1 is MRHNA and CDR2 is SNTAGT. V lost 1 base to trimming and J lost 5 bases, with 8 bases between them. The CDR3 here is CASSDFQGTGELFF. CDR3 nucleotides: TGTGCCAGCAGTGACTTCCAGGGAACCGGGGAGCTGTTTTTT.

The chain recombines TRBV6-5 with TRBJ2-3, with 15 bases fitting TRBD2. CDR1 is MNHEY and CDR2 is SVGAGI in the germline V gene. The CDR3 sequence is 15 residues long. V lost 6 bases and J lost 4; bases outside the gene matches: 2. This CDR3 is CASRGLAGGSDTQYF. The CDR3 bases are TGTGCCAGCAGGGGACTAGCGGGGGGATCAGATACGCAGTATTTT.

The chain recombines TRBV11-2 with TRBJ2-1; TRBD2 aligns across 10 bases. Germline loops: CDR1 SGHAT, CDR2 FQNNGV. The CDR3 totals 17 residues. Germline trimming cut 5 bases from V and 2 bases from J; bases unmatched to any gene: 9. CDR3 sequence (DNA): TGTGCCAGCAGCCGAGCCGCCACTAGCGGGGCCTACAATGAGCAGTTCTTC. This sequence encodes CASSRAATSGAYNEQFF.

The rearrangement uses TRBV10-1 and TRBJ2-7; possibly TRBD1 for D (6 bases). Trimming pared 2 bases from V and 2 bases from J, leaving 7 bases between. Germline lookup yields CDR1 WNHNN and CDR2 SYGVQD (reference sequence). The length of the CDR3 is 13 residues. The CDR3 spells CASSETGPYEQYF. The CDR3 DNA is TGCGCCAGCAGTGAGACAGGGCCCTACGAGCAGTACTTC.

This sequence joins TRBV4-1 and TRBJ2-3; TRBD2 aligns across 10 bases. V lost 0 bases and J lost 0; bases outside the gene matches: 3. The CDR3 has 17 amino acids. Germline CDR1 MGHRA, CDR2 YSYEKL. The CDR3 nucleotides are TGCGCCAGCAGCCAAGAGGGGACTAGCGCAAGCACAGATACGCAGTATTTT. Its protein product is CASSQEGTSASTDTQYF.

The V gene is TRBV4-3, the J gene TRBJ1-6; D is uncertain. CDR1 and CDR2 (germline): LGHNA, YSLEER. This CDR3 contains 13 residues. V lost 11 bases and J lost 1, with 9 bases in between. The CDR3 sequence: CASRGSYNSPLHF. The CDR3 DNA reads as TGCGCCTCCCGAGGATCCTATAATTCACCCCTCCACTTT.

This clone was seen only once. The V and J genes are TRBV7-3 and TRBJ2-5; D gene unclear. CDR3 size: 14 residues. The germline gives CDR1 SGHTA, CDR2 FQGTGA. With 1 base removed from V and 2 bases from J, the gap between germline ends came to 8 bases. As DNA, the CDR3 is TGTGCCAGCAGCTTAAGCGGTTCACAAGAGACCCAGTACTTC. It encodes CASSLSGSQETQYF. Full variable domain (outside the CDR3, taken from reference TRBV7-3 and TRBJ2-5): GAGVSQTPSNKVTEKGKYVELRCDPISGHTALYWYRQSLGQGPEFLIYFQGTGAADDSGLPNDRFFAVRPEGSVSTLKIQRTERGDSAVYLCASSLSGSQETQYFGPGTRLLVL.